This TCR beta chain was identified in a study of T cell repertoires in cytomegalovirus infection. Background on the study: Both CMV infection and a matching HLA type were indicated by public TCR beta signatures. General study points: Pooled public TCR beta family frequency picked out CMV carriers with the relevant HLA. There were HLA-C-restricted CMV-specific TCR beta clonotypes dominating the ex vivo response.

Remarks on this clonotype: Its matching antigen is unknown.

Germline loops: CDR1 MNHNY, CDR2 SVGAGI (reference sequence). This CDR3 is 14 amino acids long. Trimming removed 0 bases at V and 4 bases at J, with 8 bases between. Via MiXCR, TCRdb re-called the reads, giving one row per CDR3 protein. This table has 55,000 to 70,000 distinct CDR3 sequences, about 33% appearing once. The sample consisted of PBMCs, sequenced either directly or after in vitro stimulation (not recorded which). The clonotype was recovered from a human donor in good health (CMV status not recorded). Some clones in this sample may be carry-over from other donors' samples. The chain combines TRBV6-6 with TRBJ2-3; no firm D call. CDR3 region: CASSYSAGSDTQYF. CDR3 in DNA: TGTGCCAGCAGTTACTCAGCCGGGTCAGATACGCAGTATTTT.